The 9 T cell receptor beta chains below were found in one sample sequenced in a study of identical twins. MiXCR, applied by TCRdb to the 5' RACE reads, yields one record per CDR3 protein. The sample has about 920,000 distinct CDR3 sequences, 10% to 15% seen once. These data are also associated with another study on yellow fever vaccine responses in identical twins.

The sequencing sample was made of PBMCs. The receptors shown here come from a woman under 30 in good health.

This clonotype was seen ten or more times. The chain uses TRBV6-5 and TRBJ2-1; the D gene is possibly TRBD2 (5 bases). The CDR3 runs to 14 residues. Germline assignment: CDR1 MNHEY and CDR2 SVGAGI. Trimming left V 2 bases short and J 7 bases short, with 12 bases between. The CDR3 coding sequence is TGTGCCAGCAGTTACGGGTTATCGGGGAATGAGCAGTTCTTC. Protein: CASSYGLSGNEQFF.

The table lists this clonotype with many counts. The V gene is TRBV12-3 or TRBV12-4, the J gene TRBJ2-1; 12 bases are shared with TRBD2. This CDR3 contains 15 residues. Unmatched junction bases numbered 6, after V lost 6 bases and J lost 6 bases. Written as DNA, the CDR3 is TGTGCCAGCAGGCCGACTAGCGGGGGAGTCAATGAGCAGTTCTTC. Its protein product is CASRPTSGGVNEQFF.

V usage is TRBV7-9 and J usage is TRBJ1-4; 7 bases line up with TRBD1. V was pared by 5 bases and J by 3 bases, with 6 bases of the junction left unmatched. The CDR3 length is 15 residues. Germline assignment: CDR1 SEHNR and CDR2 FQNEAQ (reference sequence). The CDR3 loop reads CASSELQGPNEKLFF. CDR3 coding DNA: TGTGCCAGCAGCGAGCTACAGGGGCCTAATGAAAAACTGTTTTTT.

CDR3 in amino acids: CASSLGSEGQRYGYTF. The CDR3 DNA reads TGCGCCAGCAGCTTGGGTTCTGAGGGGCAGCGGTATGGCTACACCTTC. V and J are TRBV5-1 and TRBJ1-2; weak D call: TRBD1 (5 bases). CDR3 length: 16 amino acids. The germline gives CDR1 SGHRS, CDR2 YFSETQ. Trimming cost V 0 bases and J 5 bases, with 17 bases left between them.

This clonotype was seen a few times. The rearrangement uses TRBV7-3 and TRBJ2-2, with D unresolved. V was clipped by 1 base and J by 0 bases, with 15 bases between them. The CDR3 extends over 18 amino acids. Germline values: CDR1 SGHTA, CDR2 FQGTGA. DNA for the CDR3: TGTGCCAGCAGCTTAAGGGCAAAAACACAGTCGAACACCGGGGAGCTGTTTTTT. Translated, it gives CASSLRAKTQSNTGELFF.

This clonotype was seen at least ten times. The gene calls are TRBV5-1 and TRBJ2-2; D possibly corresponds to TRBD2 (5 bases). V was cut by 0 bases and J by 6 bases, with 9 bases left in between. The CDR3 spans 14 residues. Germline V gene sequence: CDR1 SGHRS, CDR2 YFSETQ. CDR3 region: CASSLEGAPGELFF. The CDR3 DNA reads TGCGCCAGCAGCTTGGAGGGAGCACCCGGGGAGCTGTTTTTT.

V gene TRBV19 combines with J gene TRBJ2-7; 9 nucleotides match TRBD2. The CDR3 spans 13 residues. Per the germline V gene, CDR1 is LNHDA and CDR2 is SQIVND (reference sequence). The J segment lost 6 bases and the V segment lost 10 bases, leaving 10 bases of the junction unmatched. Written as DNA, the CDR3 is TGTGCCACCACCCCTGGGCGGGGGGGCGAGCAGTACTTC. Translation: CATTPGRGGEQYF.

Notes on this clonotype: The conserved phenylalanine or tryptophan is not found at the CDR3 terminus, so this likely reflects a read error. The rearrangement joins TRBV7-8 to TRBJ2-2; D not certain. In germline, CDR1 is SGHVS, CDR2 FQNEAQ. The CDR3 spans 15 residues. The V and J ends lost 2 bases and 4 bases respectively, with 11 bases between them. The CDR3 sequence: CASSLTGSITGELFS. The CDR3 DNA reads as TGTGCCAGCAGCTTAACGGGCTCCATCACCGGGGAGCTGTTTTCT.

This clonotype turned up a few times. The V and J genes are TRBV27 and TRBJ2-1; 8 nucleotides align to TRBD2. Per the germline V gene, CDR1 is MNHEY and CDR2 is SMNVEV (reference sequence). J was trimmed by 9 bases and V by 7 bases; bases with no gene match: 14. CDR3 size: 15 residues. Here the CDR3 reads CASKRGGAGLSEQFF. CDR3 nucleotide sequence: TGTGCCAGCAAACGGGGGGGGGCAGGGCTCTCTGAGCAGTTCTTC.